The sample holds many counts of the clone carrying this TCR beta chain. What it binds is not known. Unique molecular identifiers were used to barcode this TCRbeta library. MiXCR, applied by TCRdb to the PCR reads, yields one record per CDR3 protein. This repertoire shows 900,000 or so distinct CDR3 sequences, approximately 15% found once; its top ten account for around 5%. The record originates from a study of T-cell reconstitution after alpha-beta-depleted transplantation in children. Findings and caveats of the study: From newly produced T cells came most of the T-cell counts and diversity one year after transplant.

Between the trimmed V and J ends, which lost 4 bases and 6 bases, there was a span of 11 bases. Per germline, CDR1 SGHRS and CDR2 YFSETQ. CDR3 length equals 13 residues. The origin of this receptor is a male patient aged 10 to 17 who had a stem cell transplant for acute lymphoblastic leukemia, so the T cells may come from the graft donor. Sequencing used PBMCs, mostly from graft donor cells, obtained 360 days after TCRalphabeta/CD19-depleted stem cell transplant. V usage is TRBV5-1 and J usage is TRBJ2-1, with D possibly TRBD1 on 6 matching bases. The CDR3 nucleotides read TGCGCCAGCAGCCCGGTACAGGGCAATGAGCAGTTCTTC. Its protein product is CASSPVQGNEQFF.